These T cell receptor beta chains were read from a single sample in a study of T cell responses to AZD1222 COVID-19 vaccine. Only in-frame clones appear in the TCRdb table, and some are missing; sequencing was by immunoSEQ multiplex PCR. In the table there are approximately 150,000 clones, roughly 93% of which are singletons. The specimen comprised peripheral blood, sampled 28 days after the second AZD1222 dose. All receptors derive from an adult who received the AZD1222 COVID-19 vaccine. Each CDR3 is given with its conserved first and last residue. The order of the fields is J gene, V gene, clone size, D gene, CDR3 DNA, CDR3 protein. D genes are given only for firm matches. A clone size is listed for some rows: how often the clone was seen (once, few, many), or a class if it is expanded.

TRBJ1-1 TRBV29-1 NA TRBD1 TGCAGCGCAAGGGACAGGCTCGAAACTGAAGCTTTCTTT CSARDRLETEAFF
TRBJ1-4 TRBV9 NA NA TGTGCCAGCAGCGCGTCGTCGGGGGCCGCTAATGAAAAACTGTTTTTT CASSASSGAANEKLFF
TRBJ1-1 TRBV14 once NA TGTGCCAGCAGCCAAGATCTTAGCACTGAAGCTTTCTTT CASSQDLSTEAFF
TRBJ2-7 TRBV2 few TRBD2 TGTGCCAGCAGATATAGCGGGAGGGCCGGCTACGAGCAGTACTTC CASRYSGRAGYEQYF
TRBJ1-1 TRBV5-1 once NA TGCGCCAGCAGCTTGGGAGGGTCGATAGCTGAAGCTTTCTTT CASSLGGSIAEAFF
TRBJ1-5 TRBV29-1 NA TRBD1 TGCAGCGGGGGACAGGGAAGCAATCAGCCCCAGCATTTT CSGGQGSNQPQHF
TRBJ1-2 TRBV10-2 NA NA TGCGCCAGCAGTGAGGTCCTCTATGGCTACACCTTC CASSEVLYGYTF
TRBJ2-2 TRBV5-1 NA NA TGCGCCAGCAGCCCCACCCTAGGAGGCGGGGAGCTGTTTTTT CASSPTLGGGELFF
TRBJ1-2 TRBV5-5 NA NA TGTGCCAGCAGCTTGTCCCCAGGCAACTATGGCTACACCTTC CASSLSPGNYGYTF
TRBJ1-1 TRBV11-2 NA NA TGTGCCAGCAGCTTACAGCCAAGGACAGCTTTCTTT CASSLQPRTAFF
TRBJ1-2 TRBV9 NA TRBD1 TGTGCCAGCAGCGCGACAGGGGTAGGGTATGGCTACACCTTC CASSATGVGYGYTF
TRBJ1-3 TRBV11-2 NA NA TGTGCCAGCAGCTCCGAAGTCCGGCACAGAGGAAACACCATATATTTT CASSSEVRHRGNTIYF
TRBJ2-3 TRBV7-9 NA NA TGTGCCAGCAGCCTATATGCTAGTGCCCCGCGGGTCACAGATACGCAGTATTTT CASSLYASAPRVTDTQYF
TRBJ2-5 TRBV9 once NA TGTGCCAGCAGCGTAGGGGCCTACGCGAAAGAGACCCAGTACTTC CASSVGAYAKETQYF
TRBJ2-2 TRBV18 NA TRBD2 TGTGCCAGCCCCCGGGGACTAGCGGAGAACACCGGGGAGCTGTTTTTT CASPRGLAENTGELFF
TRBJ1-5 TRBV15 NA TRBD1 TGTGCCACCAGCAAGTCAGACAGGGGACTGGGGCCCCAGCATTTT CATSKSDRGLGPQHF
TRBJ2-7 TRBV5-6 once TRBD1 TGTGCCAGCAGCTTAGGGACAGGTTTAGTCGAGCAGTACTTC CASSLGTGLVEQYF
TRBJ2-7 TRBV2 few NA TGTGCCAGCAGGGGCGGGTCCTCCTACGAGCAGTACTTC CASRGGSSYEQYF
TRBJ1-6 TRBV15 once TRBD1 TGTGCCACCAGCACCAGACAGGGCCATAATTCACCCCTCCACTTT CATSTRQGHNSPLHF
TRBJ2-1 TRBV7-9 NA NA TGTGCCAGCAGCGGGACATTCAACAGCGATGAGCAGTTCTTC CASSGTFNSDEQFF
TRBJ2-7 TRBV5-1 NA TRBD2 TGCGCCAGCAGCGGCGGACTAGCGGGAGGGGGCTACGAGCAGTACTTC CASSGGLAGGGYEQYF